Below, 28 T cell receptor beta chains from the same sample are listed, as sequenced in a study of blood T cell repertoires in COVID-19. Data came from immunoSEQ multiplex PCR; TCRdb stores just in-frame clones and leaves some out. Counted here are 200,000 or so clones, around 80% occurring once; the ten biggest clones make up 1.8%. The sequenced material came from PBMCs or T cells enriched from blood (not recorded which). The receptors shown here come from a man in his 60s who had recovered from COVID-19.

This clone turned up a few times. The rearrangement links TRBV10-3 to TRBJ1-1, with D unresolved. V lost 0 bases and J 1 base, leaving 9 bases between the germline ends. This CDR3 has 15 residues. Germline CDR1 and CDR2: ENHRY and SYGVKD. CDR3 sequence reads: CAISESAGSNTEAFF. The CDR3 DNA reads as TGTGCCATCAGTGAGTCCGCAGGCTCGAACACTGAAGCTTTCTTT.

This chain uses TRBV11-3 with TRBJ1-5, with a weak D call TRBD1 (5 bases). V was clipped by 2 bases and J by 5 bases, with 7 bases between them. The CDR3 is made up of 13 amino acids. Germline lookup yields CDR1 SGHNT and CDR2 YENEEA. The CDR3 spells CASSLTGDQPQHF. CDR3 DNA sequence: TGTGCCAGCAGCTTAACAGGAGATCAGCCCCAGCATTTT.

The count of this clone is one. The rearrangement uses TRBV3-1 (or the pseudogene TRBV3-2) and TRBJ1-4; no clear D gene. The ends were cut back, 4 bases at V and 0 bases at J, with 9 bases in the middle. The germline CDR1 and CDR2 sequences are LGHDT and YNNKEL (reference sequence). This CDR3 is built from 15 residues. The DNA of the CDR3 is TGTGCCAGCAGCCCCGGGGATGCAACTAATGAAAAACTGTTTTTT. Protein: CASSPGDATNEKLFF.

This clone has just one count. The chain joins TRBV5-1 to TRBJ1-4, with a weak D call TRBD1 (5 bases). The V gene lost 7 bases and the J gene lost 0 bases, with 16 bases spanning the gap. In germline, CDR1 is SGHRS, CDR2 YFSETQ. This CDR3 region has 16 residues. The CDR3 protein is CASGVGHSSTNEKLFF. For the CDR3, the DNA is TGCGCCAGCGGGGTCGGACACAGTTCAACTAATGAAAAACTGTTTTTT.

The chain links TRBV7-2 to TRBJ2-2, with 9 bases matching TRBD1. Germline CDR1 and CDR2: SGHTA and FQGNSA. The junction had 6 bases not matched to a gene; V was cut back by 7 bases and J by 3 bases. CDR3 length equals 15 residues. The CDR3 sequence: CASTLTGGYTGELFF. The CDR3 DNA reads TGTGCCAGCACCTTGACAGGGGGTTACACCGGGGAGCTGTTTTTT.

This clone has just one count. The rearrangement joins TRBV19 to TRBJ1-5; no clear D. Germline-derived CDR1 and CDR2 are LNHDA and SQIVND (reference sequence). The germline V and J ends were trimmed by 4 bases and 0 bases, with 16 bases remaining between them. The CDR3 loop spans 17 amino acids. CDR3 protein: CASSTKVQPYSNQPQHF. CDR3 nucleotide sequence: TGTGCCAGTAGTACTAAGGTACAGCCGTATAGCAATCAGCCCCAGCATTTT.

The chain carries TRBV6-5 and TRBJ1-4; 8 nucleotides match TRBD1. J gave up 7 bases and V 6 bases, and 4 bases lay outside the gene matches. Germline CDR1 and CDR2: MNHEY and SVGAGI. This CDR3 is 13 amino acids long. The CDR3 reads CASSRQGSEKLFF. The CDR3 DNA reads as TGTGCCAGCAGCCGACAGGGGAGTGAAAAACTGTTTTTT.

The V gene is TRBV2, the J gene TRBJ2-3; 9 bases are a match to TRBD1. The junction had 1 base not matched to a gene; V was cut back by 4 bases and J by 5 bases. CDR1 and CDR2 (germline): SNHLY, FYNNEI. The CDR3 contains 13 residues. The CDR3 coding sequence is TGTGCCAGCAGTGGACAGGGGGAAGATACGCAGTATTTT. Translated, it gives CASSGQGEDTQYF.

This clone came up once. The chain has TRBV5-5 and TRBJ2-3; perhaps TRBD2 as D (6 bases). CDR1 and CDR2 from the germline V gene are SGHKS and YYEKEE (reference sequence). The CDR3 has 18 residues. V was cut by 4 bases and J by 5 bases, with 26 bases left in between. The CDR3 loop is CASSGAGFGGARIDTQYF. The CDR3 region has the DNA TGTGCCAGCAGCGGTGCGGGGTTTGGCGGGGCTCGGATAGATACGCAGTATTTT.

V and J are TRBV3-1 (or the pseudogene TRBV3-2) and TRBJ2-2; D call uncertain. The V gene's germline CDR1 is LGHDT and CDR2 YNNKEL (reference sequence). CDR3 length: 16 residues. The V end was cut by 1 base, the J end by 2 bases, with 11 bases between. The CDR3 loop is CASSQGAVANTGELFF. Written as DNA, the CDR3 is TGTGCCAGCAGCCAAGGGGCCGTGGCCAACACCGGGGAGCTGTTTTTT.

This clone appeared a few times. This chain links TRBV3-1 (or the pseudogene TRBV3-2) with TRBJ1-4; D call uncertain. The CDR3 covers 15 residues. Germline CDR1 is LGHDT and CDR2 is YNNKEL (reference sequence). V lost 0 bases and J 2 bases, leaving 7 bases between the germline ends. CDR3 sequence reads: CASSQEIGTNEKLFF. CDR3 nucleotide sequence: TGTGCCAGCAGCCAAGAGATCGGGACTAATGAAAAACTGTTTTTT.

Only a few counts were recorded for this clone. The chain's CDR3 is CASSISGQAYNEQFF. CDR3 in DNA: TGTGCCAGCAGCATTTCGGGACAGGCTTACAATGAGCAGTTCTTC. This chain connects TRBV7-6 to TRBJ2-1; 8 bases fit TRBD1. This CDR3 is 15 amino acids long. Germline V gene lookup returns CDR1 SGHVS and CDR2 FNYEAQ. The junction had 7 bases not matched to a gene; V was cut back by 5 bases and J by 4 bases.

The gene calls are TRBV2 and TRBJ2-3; 8 bases line up with TRBD2. Trimming took 5 bases from V and 7 from J; bases not matched to a gene: 11. Germline V lookup: CDR1 SNHLY, CDR2 FYNNEI. CDR3 length equals 15 residues. This chain's CDR3 is CASSTSGTSSYTQYF. DNA for the CDR3: TGTGCCAGCAGTACTTCCGGGACTAGTTCTTATACGCAGTATTTT.

As concerns this clone: Additional DNA sequences in this sample encode the identical CDR3. The chain carries TRBV14 and TRBJ1-1; D is unclear. Trimming stripped 1 base from V and 1 base from J, with 4 bases between. Germline V gene data show CDR1 as SGHDN and CDR2 as FVKESK. The CDR3 runs to 13 residues. DNA of the CDR3: TGTGCCAGCAGCCAAGTCCGGAACACTGAAGCTTTCTTT. Translated, it gives CASSQVRNTEAFF. Supplemented by reference TRBV14 and TRBJ1-1, the full variable domain reads EAGVTQFPSHSVIEKGQTVTLRCDPISGHDNLYWYRRVMGKEIKFLLHFVKESKQDESGMPNNRFLAERTGGTYSTLKVQPAELEDSGVYFCASSQVRNTEAFFGQGTRLTVV.

The V call is TRBV19, the J call TRBJ1-2; a possible D gene is TRBD1 (6 bases). Trimming pared 7 bases from V and 0 bases from J, leaving 15 bases between. This CDR3 spans 15 amino acids. The germline gives CDR1 LNHDA, CDR2 SQIVND (reference sequence). The CDR3 DNA is TGTGCCAGTACCGAGACAGGAAGAGCTAACTATGGCTACACCTTC. It translates to CASTETGRANYGYTF. Combining the CDR3 with reference TRBV19 and TRBJ1-2 gives the whole variable domain DGGITQSPKYLFRKEGQNVTLSCEQNLNHDAMYWYRQDPGQGLRLIYYSQIVNDFQKGDIAEGYSVSREKKESFPLTVTSAQKNPTAFYLCASTETGRANYGYTFGSGTRLTVV.

The chain carries TRBV7-9 and TRBJ1-2; TRBD1 might be the D (5 bases). Germline V CDR1 and CDR2: SEHNR, FQNEAQ (reference sequence). Between the trimmed V and J ends, which lost 2 bases and 7 bases, there was a span of 8 bases. This CDR3 is built from 12 residues. The CDR3 here is CASSLQGGGYTF. CDR3 nucleotides: TGTGCCAGCAGCTTACAGGGTGGTGGCTACACCTTC.

The gene calls are TRBV15 and TRBJ2-7, with a tentative D call TRBD2 (6 bases). The germline V gene encodes CDR1 LNHNV and CDR2 YYDKDF (reference sequence). Trimming took 1 base from V and 0 from J, leaving 13 bases between them. CDR3 length equals 16 residues. DNA for the CDR3: TGTGCCACCAGCAGAGTTTTCCGGGACTCCTCCTACGAGCAGTACTTC. It is translated as CATSRVFRDSSYEQYF.

The chain links TRBV4-2 to TRBJ1-3, with D tentatively TRBD1 (5 bases). This CDR3 is built from 17 residues. Germline V gene lookup returns CDR1 LGHNA and CDR2 YNFKEQ. V lost 1 base and J lost 2, with 15 bases in between. In nucleotides, the CDR3 is TGTGCCAGCAGCCAAGTAGGTTTAAGGGGAACTGGAAACACCATATATTTT. Its translation: CASSQVGLRGTGNTIYF.

This clone has more than one count but fewer than ten. This chain connects TRBV2 to TRBJ1-2, with 7 bases matching TRBD1. This CDR3 comprises 14 residues. Germline CDR1 reads SNHLY; CDR2 reads FYNNEI. The V and J ends lost 6 bases and 4 bases, in that order; junction bases with no gene match: 8. The CDR3 spells CASRDDRVTYGYTF. CDR3 DNA sequence: TGTGCCAGCAGAGATGACAGGGTTACCTATGGCTACACCTTC.

Comment on this clone: Distinct nucleotide sequences in the sample also encode this CDR3. The chain recombines TRBV18 with TRBJ1-2; D is ambiguous. There are 13 residues in the CDR3. V was clipped by 3 bases and J by 1 base, with 6 bases between them. Germline V gene sequence: CDR1 KGHSH, CDR2 LQKENI. The CDR3 nucleotides are TGTGCCAGCTCACCTACAGATAACTATGGCTACACCTTC. It translates to CASSPTDNYGYTF. Full variable domain (missing parts from reference TRBV18 and TRBJ1-2): NAGVMQNPRHLVRRRGQEARLRCSPMKGHSHVYWYRQLPEEGLKFMVYLQKENIIDESGMPKERFSAEFPKEGPSILRIQQVVRGDSAAYFCASSPTDNYGYTFGSGTRLTVV.

Only one count was recorded for this clone. J is TRBJ1-2 and V is TRBV5-1, with 10 bases identical to TRBD1. V trimming: 3 bases; J trimming: 3 bases; junction bases outside the gene matches: 8. The CDR3 runs to 16 residues. In germline, CDR1 is SGHRS, CDR2 YFSETQ. This CDR3 is CASSSDRGRMDYGYTF. CDR3 nucleotides: TGCGCCAGCAGCTCCGACAGGGGGCGCATGGACTATGGCTACACCTTC.

CDR3 protein: CATLPGTKRSGANVLTF. CDR3 in DNA: TGTGCCACCTTACCCGGGACAAAACGGTCTGGGGCCAACGTCCTGACTTTC. V usage is TRBV5-5 and J usage is TRBJ2-6; a possible D gene is TRBD1 (6 bases). CDR1 and CDR2 (germline): SGHKS, YYEKEE (reference sequence). V dropped 9 bases and J dropped 1 base, with 20 bases sitting between them. The CDR3 consists of 17 residues.

The rearrangement uses TRBV19 and TRBJ1-2; weak D call: TRBD1 (6 bases). This CDR3 region has 15 residues. Germline lookup yields CDR1 LNHDA and CDR2 SQIVND (reference sequence). Trimming stripped 4 bases from V and 0 bases from J, with 12 bases between. CDR3 in amino acids: CASSTAGAANYGYTF. CDR3 coding DNA: TGTGCCAGTAGTACAGCAGGGGCCGCTAACTATGGCTACACCTTC.

The chain is built from TRBV11-3 and TRBJ2-2; TRBD1 matches at 9 bases. The CDR3 is made up of 16 amino acids. With 8 bases clipped from V and 0 bases from J, the junction kept 7 bases outside the gene matches. CDR1 and CDR2 (germline): SGHNT, YENEEA. In DNA form, the CDR3 reads TGTGCCAGCGAGAAGGACAGGGGAACGAACACCGGGGAGCTGTTTTTT. The encoded protein is CASEKDRGTNTGELFF.

CDR3 bases: TGTGCCAGCAGTAAGACTAGCGGGGGCCAAGAGACCCAGTACTTC. This encodes CASSKTSGGQETQYF. V and J are TRBV25-1 and TRBJ2-5, with TRBD2 matching 12 bases. Germline lookup yields CDR1 MGHDK and CDR2 SYGVNS. Trimming at V came to 5 bases and at J to 1 base, leaving 2 bases not matched to a gene. The CDR3 is 15 amino acids.

The rearrangement links TRBV2 to TRBJ1-1; the D is unclear. The CDR3 has 12 amino acids. Germline-derived CDR1 and CDR2 are SNHLY and FYNNEI. The V end was cut by 6 bases, the J end by 7 bases, with 12 bases between. The CDR3 nucleotides are TGTGCCAGCAGCTATACCTCCGGTGAAGCTTTCTTT. This sequence encodes CASSYTSGEAFF.

The chain has TRBV11-2 and TRBJ1-2, with 7 nucleotides matching TRBD1. Looked up from germline, CDR1 is SGHAT and CDR2 is FQNNGV. After removal of 1 base from V and 1 base from J, the junction contained 3 bases not matched to a gene. The CDR3 loop spans 15 amino acids. The CDR3 DNA reads as TGTGCCAGCAGCTTAGTTTCAGGGGGTAACTATGGCTACACCTTC. This sequence encodes CASSLVSGGNYGYTF.

On this clone: The sample contains more than one DNA sequence encoding this CDR3. The V call is TRBV7-2, the J call TRBJ1-1; D is perhaps TRBD1 (5 bases). This CDR3 contains 14 residues. Germline V gene sequence: CDR1 SGHTA, CDR2 FQGNSA. V lost 4 bases, J lost 3 bases, and 12 bases lay in between. The CDR3 protein is CASSSLGGDTEAFF. Here the CDR3 DNA reads TGTGCCAGCAGCTCCCTGGGGGGGGACACTGAAGCTTTCTTT.